This is a list of T cell receptor beta chains from one sample in a study of blood T cells in healthy people across ages. MiXCR was run by TCRdb on the 5' RACE reads, yielding one entry per CDR3 protein. Of fewer than 800,000 distinct CDR3 sequences detected, 20% to 25% appear once; the ten largest clones hold more than 7.5%. These same data were also listed under a study on T cells of mothers and their children.

The sample consisted of blood. Every receptor here comes from a boy younger than 18 in good health. Each CDR3 is given with its conserved first and last residue. Fields, in order: J gene, V gene, D gene, CDR3 protein. A D gene is named only where the DNA matches it firmly.

j_call: TRBJ2-5
v_call: TRBV7-8
d_call: NA
cdr3_aa: CASSLLRASTETQYF

j_call: TRBJ2-4
v_call: TRBV25-1
d_call: TRBD1
cdr3_aa: CASSELSGGELNIQYF

j_call: NA
v_call: TRBV20-1
d_call: TRBD2
cdr3_aa: CSASSLSGSSYEQYF

j_call: TRBJ2-7
v_call: TRBV29-1
d_call: TRBD2
cdr3_aa: CSVESVGSGGISYEQYF

j_call: TRBJ2-4
v_call: TRBV20-1
d_call: TRBD2
cdr3_aa: CSAPPSGGLAKNIQYF

j_call: TRBJ2-7
v_call: TRBV20-1
d_call: NA
cdr3_aa: CSATGTAFIYEQYF

j_call: TRBJ2-1
v_call: TRBV19
d_call: TRBD2
cdr3_aa: CATLSGEYNEQFF

j_call: TRBJ1-6
v_call: TRBV28
d_call: NA
cdr3_aa: CASSFRSSHNSPLHF

j_call: TRBJ2-5
v_call: TRBV25-1
d_call: NA
cdr3_aa: CASSDVGETQYF

j_call: TRBJ1-1
v_call: TRBV3-1
d_call: NA
cdr3_aa: CASSLGGTSPGNTEAFF

j_call: TRBJ2-1
v_call: TRBV7-2
d_call: TRBD1
cdr3_aa: CASSTGTVISSYNEQFF

j_call: TRBJ2-5
v_call: TRBV20-1
d_call: NA
cdr3_aa: CSARFSTRETQYF

j_call: TRBJ1-2
v_call: TRBV29-1
d_call: TRBD1
cdr3_aa: CSVGTETNYGYTF

j_call: TRBJ2-7
v_call: TRBV9
d_call: NA
cdr3_aa: CASSVAGHGTYEQYF

j_call: TRBJ1-4
v_call: TRBV20-1
d_call: NA
cdr3_aa: CSAPPAGPGSGEKLFF

j_call: TRBJ2-6
v_call: TRBV18
d_call: TRBD1
cdr3_aa: CASSPDDRDSGANVLTF

j_call: TRBJ2-1
v_call: TRBV6-5
d_call: TRBD1
cdr3_aa: CASRRQGSSYNEQFF